A selection of T cell receptor beta chains follows, all from one sample in a study of blood T cell repertoires in COVID-19. This table comes from immunoSEQ multiplex PCR, and its TCRdb copy is limited to in-frame clones, with some not included. The sample yields about 61,000 clones, roughly 80% seen once. Source material: peripheral blood. These receptors all come from an elderly man with active or convalescent COVID-19. Each CDR3 is given with its conserved first and last residue. The D gene is left open where the match is weak. Clone sizes are given selectively: once, few, many, or a class where the clone is expanded.

abundance | d_gene | j_gene | v_gene | CDR3nt | CDR3aa
. | . | TRBJ2-3 | TRBV5-1 | TGCGCCAGCAGCCCCGGTGATAGCGATACGCAGTATTTT | CASSPGDSDTQYF
. | . | TRBJ1-6 | TRBV15 | TGTGCCACCAGCAGACATGACAGGCTGAATTCACCCCTCCACTTT | CATSRHDRLNSPLHF
. | . | TRBJ2-5 | TRBV19 | TGTGCCAGTAGTATAGGGACAGAAGAGACCCAGTACTTC | CASSIGTEETQYF
few | TRBD1 | TRBJ1-6 | TRBV27 | TGTGCCAGCAGTTTCGGGACAGTCTCCGGGGCCCTCCACTTT | CASSFGTVSGALHF
. | . | TRBJ2-5 | TRBV28 | TGTGCCAGCAGTTTACGGGAGACCCAGTACTTC | CASSLRETQYF
. | . | TRBJ2-7 | TRBV11-2 | TGTGCCAGCATCCTTAGTCCCCTCGACTCCTACGAGCAGTACTTC | CASILSPLDSYEQYF
. | TRBD2 | TRBJ2-5 | TRBV7-2 | TGTGCCAGCAGACTAGCGGGGCCAAGTTCCCAGTACTTC | CASRLAGPSSQYF
. | . | TRBJ2-7 | TRBV28 | TGTGCCAGCAGTTTCTCGGACACGTACGAGCAGTACTTC | CASSFSDTYEQYF
once | . | TRBJ2-5 | TRBV19 | TGTGCCACCGCCCCCACACCATACCAAGAGACCCAGTACTTC | CATAPTPYQETQYF
. | . | TRBJ2-7 | TRBV15 | TGTGCCACCAGCAGAGATTACTCCTACGAGCAGTACTTC | CATSRDYSYEQYF
. | TRBD2 | TRBJ2-7 | TRBV7-9 | TGTGCCAGCAGCTTAATCGGGAGGAACTCCTACGAGCAGTACTTC | CASSLIGRNSYEQYF
. | TRBD1 | TRBJ2-4 | TRBV5-6 | TGTGCCAGCAGCTTGTTTACCTCGAGACAGGGTCAAAACATTCAGTACTTC | CASSLFTSRQGQNIQYF
. | TRBD1 | TRBJ1-1 | TRBV3-1/TRBV3-2 | TGTGCCAGCAGCCAAGTGGACAGGGCCACTGAAGCTTTCTTT | CASSQVDRATEAFF
few | TRBD1 | TRBJ2-2 | TRBV30 | TGTGCCGGGAGTAGCTCAGGGGGAATCACCGGGGAGCTGTTTTTT | CAGSSSGGITGELFF
. | TRBD1 | TRBJ1-6 | TRBV19 | TGTGCCAGTAGCCCGACAGGGCCGAATTCACCCCTCCACTTT | CASSPTGPNSPLHF
. | TRBD2 | TRBJ2-7 | TRBV4-2 | TGTGCCAGCAGCCAGTACCAGGGAGAGCTAGCGGGGGCCTACGAGCAGTACTTC | CASSQYQGELAGAYEQYF
. | . | TRBJ2-7 | TRBV5-4 | TGTGCCAGCAGCTTGGGTCTAGGTCCCTACGAGCAGTACTTC | CASSLGLGPYEQYF
. | TRBD1 | TRBJ1-2 | TRBV5-6 | TGTGCCAGCAGCTTGCATTTTGGACAGGACTATGGCTACACCTTC | CASSLHFGQDYGYTF
. | . | TRBJ1-1 | TRBV10-3 | TGTGCCATCAGTGAGGCAGGGCGGATGAACACTGAAGCTTTCTTT | CAISEAGRMNTEAFF
. | TRBD1 | TRBJ1-5 | TRBV10-3 | TGTGCCATCAGTGAGGTAGGGGGCAACAGCAATCAGCCCCAGCATTTT | CAISEVGGNSNQPQHF
many | . | TRBJ1-5 | TRBV6-5 | TGTGCCACCAATTCAGGGTACAATCAGCCCCAGCATTTT | CATNSGYNQPQHF
few | . | TRBJ1-1 | TRBV7-9 | TGTGCCAGCAGCTCTTCCAGTGCTAACACTGAAGCTTTCTTT | CASSSSSANTEAFF
. | TRBD1 | TRBJ2-5 | TRBV18 | TGTGCCAGCTCACGATCGACAGGGGTGGGAGAGACCCAGTACTTC | CASSRSTGVGETQYF
. | TRBD2 | TRBJ2-3 | TRBV5-4 | TGTGCCAGCAGCTTTGCGGGAGGGCCTTCGCAGTATTTT | CASSFAGGPSQYF
. | TRBD2 | TRBJ2-1 | TRBV24-1 | TGTGCCACCAGTGTGACAGGCCAAGGCGGGGGGAATGAGCAGTTCTTC | CATSVTGQGGGNEQFF
. | TRBD1 | TRBJ1-2 | TRBV19 | TGTGCCAGTAGTTTGGGACAGGGGGCGAACTATGGCTACACCTTC | CASSLGQGANYGYTF
once | . | TRBJ2-1 | TRBV7-2 | TGTGCCAGCAGCTTGCAGGAGGGCAATGAGCAGTTCTTC | CASSLQEGNEQFF
. | . | TRBJ2-5 | TRBV21-1 | TGTGCCCGCCCACGACTAGCGGGAGGGCCCACGCCCAGTGAGACCCAGTACTTC | CARPRLAGGPTPSETQYF
. | TRBD1 | TRBJ1-4 | TRBV6-5 | TGTGCCAGCCTCAGGGGGCTACAGGGAAATAAACTGTTTTTT | CASLRGLQGNKLFF
. | . | TRBJ1-6 | TRBV6-1 | TGTGCCAGCAGTGAGTACGGGAGCTATAATTCACCCCTCCACTTT | CASSEYGSYNSPLHF
once | TRBD1 | TRBJ2-3 | TRBV5-1 | TGCGCCAGCAGCCCGGGACAGGGAACAGATACGCAGTATTTT | CASSPGQGTDTQYF
. | TRBD2 | TRBJ2-2 | TRBV9 | TGTGCCAGCAGCACCCGCGCCCTAGCGGAGAACACCGGGGAGCTGTTTTTT | CASSTRALAENTGELFF
. | TRBD2 | TRBJ2-3 | TRBV4-2 | TGTGCCAGCAGCCAAGATTGGCAGCGGGGGGGCCTAGATACGCAGTATTTT | CASSQDWQRGGLDTQYF
. | TRBD1 | TRBJ1-4 | TRBV27 | TGTGCCAGCAGTCCTGGACAGGGGGTTGGCGAAAAACTGTTTTTT | CASSPGQGVGEKLFF
. | . | TRBJ2-3 | TRBV9 | TGTGCCAGCAGCTCGGGCCTTGGGGGCGATACGCAGTATTTT | CASSSGLGGDTQYF
. | . | TRBJ2-2 | TRBV27 | TGTGCCAGCAGTACCCAACGCGGGCAGGGGCCCACCGGGGAGCTGTTTTTT | CASSTQRGQGPTGELFF
. | TRBD2 | TRBJ2-5 | TRBV3-1/TRBV3-2 | TGTGCCAGCAGCCAATTAGCGGGAGAAGAGACCCAGTACTTC | CASSQLAGEETQYF
few | TRBD2 | TRBJ2-3 | TRBV19 | TGTGCCAGCAAGAGGGGGACTAGCGGGTTTGATACGCAGTATTTT | CASKRGTSGFDTQYF
. | TRBD2 | TRBJ2-3 | TRBV7-9 | TGTGCCAGCAGCTACCCTAGCGGGGGAGGGACGCAGTATTTT | CASSYPSGGGTQYF
. | TRBD2 | TRBJ2-7 | TRBV2 | TGTGCCAGCAGGCAAATAGCGGGAGGTTACGAGCAGTACTTC | CASRQIAGGYEQYF
. | . | TRBJ1-1 | TRBV28 | TGTGCCTCCAAAACCGGGAACTGGGTAAACACTGAAGCTTTCTTT | CASKTGNWVNTEAFF
. | . | TRBJ2-5 | TRBV3-1/TRBV3-2 | TGTGCCAGCAGTCAAGGGTCGGTAGAGACCCAGTACTTC | CASSQGSVETQYF
. | . | TRBJ2-3 | TRBV29-1 | TGCAGCGTGAGAGGACAGTCCACAGATACGCAGTATTTT | CSVRGQSTDTQYF
once | TRBD2 | TRBJ2-3 | TRBV4-1 | TGCGCCAGCAGCCAAGAAGTACTAGCGGGAGTTGGAGATACGCAGTATTTT | CASSQEVLAGVGDTQYF
. | . | TRBJ1-5 | TRBV12-3/TRBV12-4 | TGTGCCAGCAGTCGCGGGAGAGATCAGCCCCAGCATTTT | CASSRGRDQPQHF
. | TRBD1 | TRBJ1-5 | TRBV5-1 | TGCGCCAGCAGCTCGACAGGGGGCAGCAATCAGCCCCAGCATTTT | CASSSTGGSNQPQHF
. | TRBD2 | TRBJ2-7 | TRBV7-2 | TGTGCCAGCAGCTCCTCGGGACTAGCGGGGACCTACGAGCAGTACTTC | CASSSSGLAGTYEQYF
. | TRBD1 | TRBJ1-2 | TRBV28 | TGTGCCAGCAGACCCGGGACAGCCTATGGCTACACCTTC | CASRPGTAYGYTF
. | TRBD2 | TRBJ2-1 | TRBV2 | TGTGCCAGCAGGGAAGCTAGCGGGAGCTCCTACAATGAGCAGTTCTTC | CASREASGSSYNEQFF